This entry lists 15 T cell receptor beta chains sequenced from one sample in a study of tumor and adjacent non-tumor tissue in lung cancer (dated by TCRdb to the late 2010s). Library method: multiplex PCR. The sequencing machine was an Illumina HiSeq 2500. TCRbeta libraries were built by three rounds of nested PCR using primers (Table S4), following protocols modified from ARM-PCR. Using fastp trimming at Q25 and MiXCR clonotype assembly, TCRdb reanalyzed the public sequencing data and kept in-frame beta chains. Each record represents a unique CDR3 protein, reported with the most common genes and DNA among its rows. The sample table lists approximately 120,000 distinct CDR3 sequences, around three fifths of them with a count of one. 13% of the sample comes from the top ten. RNA was extracted from bulk unsorted tissue and checked for quality with a NanoDrop ND-1000 and an Agilent 2100. Sequenced sample: lung tumor tissue. Source of these receptors: a man younger than 40 with non-small cell lung cancer.

In its sample, this clonotype was seen a few times. A single base separates this from a much larger clone, so it may be a read error. The chain joins TRBV5-4 to TRBJ1-4, with D uncertain. Germline V lookup: CDR1 SGHNT, CDR2 YYREEE (reference sequence). This CDR3 has 15 residues. In DNA, the CDR3 is TGTGCCGGCAGCCCGGACCCAGGCAGCGGTGAAAAACTGTTTTTT. This translates into CAGSPDPGSGEKLFF.

This clonotype was observed once. At one end the junction does not follow the germline gene, possibly because of a read error. The rearrangement joins TRBV10-3 to TRBJ2-2; TRBD2 matches 14 bases. The CDR3 length is 17 residues. Looked up from germline, CDR1 is ENHRY and CDR2 is SYGVKD. The CDR3 coding sequence is TGTGTCATCAGCTTGACTAGCGGGGGGGCGAACACCCGGGAGCTGTTTTTT. This encodes CVISLTSGGANTRELFF.

Comments on this clonotype: This sequence may be a read error, since a much larger clone differs from it by one base. The chain joins TRBV20-1 to TRBJ2-3; 8 bases agree with TRBD2. The V segment lost 5 bases and the J segment 1 base; nucleotides outside the gene matches: 17. Germline CDR1 is DFQATT and CDR2 is SNEGSKA (reference sequence). CDR3 length: 18 residues. The CDR3 DNA follows: TGCAGTGCTTCGGGAACTCTCGGGGGGGCCGATCGCACAGATACGCAGTATTTT. Amino acids: CSASGTLGGADRTDTQYF.

The chain employs TRBV18 and TRBJ1-6; D perhaps matches TRBD1 (5 bases). Germline CDR1 is KGHSH and CDR2 is LQKENI. Trimming pared 1 base from V and 7 bases from J, leaving 11 bases between. The CDR3 has 15 amino acids. CDR3 loop: CASSPRDRRNSPLHF. Written as DNA, the CDR3 is TGTGCCAGCTCACCACGGGACCGTAGAAATTCACCCCTCCACTTT.

The rearrangement joins TRBV20-1 to TRBJ2-3, with D perhaps TRBD2 (6 bases). The length of the CDR3 is 11 residues. V was cut by 8 bases and J by 6 bases, with 12 bases left in between. Per the germline V gene, CDR1 is DFQATT and CDR2 is SNEGSKA (reference sequence). CDR3 sequence reads: CSRLGTDTQYF. The DNA for the CDR3 is TGCAGTCGCTTGGGGACTGATACGCAGTATTTT.

On this clonotype: This could be a read error, since a much larger clone is one nucleotide away. V gene TRBV20-1 combines with J gene TRBJ2-1, with 7 bases matching TRBD2. CDR3 length: 13 residues. J lost 9 bases, V lost 7 bases, and 12 bases had no gene match. The germline CDR1 and CDR2 sequences are DFQATT and SNEGSKA (reference sequence). The CDR3 loop reads CSVAGSEVFEQFF. In DNA form, the CDR3 reads TGCAGTGTAGCGGGTAGCGAGGTTTTTGAGCAGTTCTTC.

This clonotype showed up many times. Compared with germline, one end of the junction differs, possibly owing to a read error. V gene TRBV10-3 combines with J gene TRBJ2-2; D is undetermined. The germline V gene has CDR1 ENHRY and CDR2 SYGVKD. The CDR3 sequence is 14 residues long. This chain's CDR3 is CAISESGNPGELFF. In nucleotides, the CDR3 is TGTGCCATCAGTGAGTCTGGGAACCCCGGGGAGCTGTTTTTT.

With respect to this clonotype: This sequence may be a read error, since a much larger clone differs from it by one base. The V call is TRBV4-1, the J call TRBJ1-3; 9 bases fit TRBD1. Germline CDR1 MGHRA, CDR2 YSYEKL. The CDR3 sequence is 16 residues long. V lost 2 bases, J lost 4 bases, and 6 bases stayed unmatched. CDR3 nucleotide sequence: TGCGCCAGCAGCCAACTTACAGGGGGCCCGGGAAACACCATATATTTT. Translation gives CASSQLTGGPGNTIYF.

Concerning this clonotype itself: One end of the junction does not line up with germline, which may come from a read error. The gene calls are TRBV6-5 and TRBJ2-7; D call uncertain. The CDR3 is 15 amino acids. CDR1 and CDR2 (germline): MNHEY, SVGAGI. CDR3 residues: CASSFIPGSSYEQYF. The CDR3 DNA reads TGTGCCAGCAGCTTTATTCCGGGCAGTTCCTATGAGCAGTACTTC.

On this clonotype itself: Without the conserved terminal phenylalanine or tryptophan, this CDR3 likely stems from a read error. The genes are TRBV12-3 or TRBV12-4 and TRBJ2-3; 9 bases line up with TRBD1. The CDR3 extends over 16 amino acids. J was trimmed by 7 bases and V by 6 bases; bases with no gene match: 14. DNA for the CDR3: TGTGCCAGCAGCGTGCGACAGGGGGTGCTTTCAAATACGCAGTATTAT. This sequence encodes CASSVRQGVLSNTQYY.

Of note for this clonotype: In this CDR3 the conserved last residue, phenylalanine or tryptophan, is missing, so a read error is likely. J is TRBJ2-3 and V is TRBV29-1, with unresolved D. In germline, CDR1 is SQVTM, CDR2 ANQGSEA. The CDR3 is 15 amino acids. V was pared by 2 bases and J by 1 base, with 13 bases between. CDR3 bases: TGCAGCGTTGAAACACCCAGCTCGGGCACAGATACGCAGTATTTA. Residues: CSVETPSSGTDTQYL.

With regard to this clonotype: This may be a read error, as it is one base from a much larger clone. The chain is built from TRBV29-1 and TRBJ2-1; 8 positions match TRBD1. CDR1 is SQVTM, CDR2 ANQGSEA, per germline. CDR3 length: 14 amino acids. The ends lost 7 bases at V and 4 bases at J; junction bases unmatched: 9. This CDR3 reads CSAIQGAKYNEQFF. The DNA of the CDR3 is TGCAGCGCTATCCAGGGGGCGAAATACAATGAGCAGTTCTTC.

The V call is TRBV20-1, the J call TRBJ2-5; 8 bases fit TRBD1. The CDR3 length is 15 residues. The germline V gene has CDR1 DFQATT and CDR2 SNEGSKA (reference sequence). After removal of 6 bases from V and 5 bases from J, the junction contained 14 bases not matched to a gene. The CDR3 protein is CSARPIRGRDETQYF. The CDR3 nucleotides read TGCAGTGCACGCCCAATCAGGGGGCGTGATGAGACCCAGTACTTC.

The DNA of the CDR3 is TGCAGTGCTAGAACAGGGCGGTACTATGGCTACACCTTC. Protein product: CSARTGRYYGYTF. V gene TRBV20-1 combines with J gene TRBJ1-2; weak D call: TRBD1 (6 bases). The germline CDR1 and CDR2 sequences are DFQATT and SNEGSKA (reference sequence). The CDR3 sequence is 13 residues long. Trimming pared 2 bases from V and 3 bases from J, leaving 10 bases between.

Note on this clonotype: One junction end does not reproduce the germline sequence, and a read error may be involved. The genes are TRBV6-5 and TRBJ1-2; no clear D. CDR3 length equals 13 residues. The germline V gene encodes CDR1 MNHEY and CDR2 SVGAGI. In nucleotides, the CDR3 is TGTGTCAGCCGTTTCGGGGAGGCCTATGGCTACACCTTC. Amino acid sequence: CVSRFGEAYGYTF.